This T cell receptor (beta chain) stems from a study of breast tumors, draining lymph nodes, adjacent tissues. Samples came from axillary lymph nodes draining the breast cancer. From germline, CDR1 is SGHTA and CDR2 FQGTGA. The ends were cut back, 8 bases at V and 2 bases at J, with 16 bases in the middle. The CDR3 runs 15 residues. TCRdb ran MiXCR on the multiplex PCR reads and lists one entry per CDR3 protein. Among 250,000 or so distinct CDR3 sequences listed, more than 30% were seen once. Turning to this clonotype: The CDR3 carries no conserved terminal phenylalanine or tryptophan, so it likely arises from a read error.

This receptor was identified in a female donor with breast cancer. Some clones in this sample may be carry-over from other donors' samples. This chain connects TRBV7-3 to TRBJ2-1, with D unclear. The specimen sequenced was axillary lymph node tissue. The CDR3: CASSPPLVTYNEQFL. The CDR3 coding sequence is TGTGCCAGCTCACCACCGTTGGTAACCTACAATGAGCAGTTCCTC.